This T cell receptor (beta chain) was recovered during a study of response to subunit inactivated influenza vaccine. This CDR3 contains 15 residues. Germline V CDR1 and CDR2: MNHEY, SVGAGI. The V and J ends lost 5 bases and 5 bases, in that order; junction bases with no gene match: 11. In its sample, this clonotype was seen a few times. As yet, its antigen is unknown. MiXCR, run by TCRdb on the RT-PCR reads, gives a single entry per CDR3 protein. The sample holds more than 400,000 distinct CDR3 sequences, less than 7.5% seen once. Broader study findings: Each seasonal flu vaccination may recruit only limited new T cells, authors suggested.

The clonotype comes from a man between 50 and 70 years old who received an inactivated influenza vaccine. The sample in question was PBMCs from blood, obtained around 25 months after vaccination. V gene TRBV6-5 combines with J gene TRBJ1-2; 7 positions match TRBD1. The CDR3 sequence is CASSTSGGRGYGYTF. Written as DNA, the CDR3 is TGTGCCAGCAGTACCTCGGGCGGCAGGGGGTATGGCTACACCTTC.